The source of this TCR beta chain is a study of T cells in Graves' hyperthyroidism and ophthalmopathy. CDR1 is MDHEN, CDR2 SYDVKM, per germline. This CDR3 region has 10 residues. It was RNA transcripts that yielded the amplified TCR beta CDR3 regions. The TCR CDR3 first-round RT-PCR relied on the HTBI primer set. TCRdb passed the multiplex PCR reads through MiXCR, listing each CDR3 protein once. The sample shows 650,000 to 750,000 distinct CDR3 sequences, 13% to 15% of them seen only once. This clonotype appeared a few times. The junction does not match germline at one end; this may be a read error. The sample taken for sequencing was blood. The rearrangement links TRBV28 to TRBJ2-7; the D is unclear. The source of this sequence is a woman aged 18 to 35 with Graves' hyperthyroidism. The CDR3 region has the DNA TGTGCCAGCAGTGATAACGAGCGGTACTTC. Translated: CASSDNERYF.